This T cell receptor beta chain was sequenced during a study of T-cell reconstitution after alpha-beta-depleted transplantation in children. Unique molecular identifiers featured in how the TCRbeta library was prepared. TCRdb reanalysed the PCR reads using MiXCR and keeps one entry per CDR3 protein. The sample consists of some 500,000 distinct CDR3 sequences, 15% to 20% of them appearing once. The CDR3 is 16 residues long. V trimming: 3 bases; J trimming: 3 bases; junction bases outside the gene matches: 8. Germline values: CDR1 SGHRS, CDR2 YFSETQ. The chain recombines TRBV5-1 with TRBJ2-3, with TRBD2 identical over 9 bases. This material consisted of PBMCs from the stem cell graft donor, taken from the stem cell graft. This sequence originates from a human donor who donated a stem cell graft to a child with acute lymphoblastic leukemia. The CDR3 sequence is CASSSTSGPLTDTQYF. CDR3 in DNA: TGCGCCAGCAGCTCCACTAGCGGGCCTTTAACAGATACGCAGTATTTT.